The 21 T cell receptor beta chains reported below all come from one sample, sequenced in a study of shared clonotypes between healthy human individuals. Measured with immunoSEQ multiplex PCR; TCRdb has only the in-frame clones, and not every one. Of some 240,000 clones listed, 65% to 70% are singletons. The sequenced sample consisted of memory CD4+ T cells sorted from blood. Subset reported: CD45RA-negative fraction. The origin of the receptors is a man aged 30 to 39 in good health.

In this sample, this clone turned up once. The same CDR3 arises from other DNA sequences in this sample as well. The V and J genes are TRBV28 and TRBJ1-2; 10 bases align to TRBD1. The CDR3 is 14 residues long. V gave up 7 bases and J gave up 7 bases; unmatched junction bases: 9. Germline V CDR1 and CDR2: MDHEN, SYDVKM. CDR3 loop: CASTSPGTGVGYTF. The CDR3 nucleotides read TGTGCCAGCACCTCACCCGGGACAGGGGTTGGCTACACCTTC.

This chain joins TRBV7-2 and TRBJ2-7; D perhaps matches TRBD1 (5 bases). Trimming removed 1 base from V and 3 bases from J, with 7 bases in between. The CDR3 is 13 residues long. CDR1 is SGHTA and CDR2 is FQGNSA in the germline V gene. The CDR3 reads CASSLDRFYEQYF. CDR3 bases: TGTGCCAGCAGCTTAGACAGGTTCTACGAGCAGTACTTC.

The chain combines TRBV7-9 with TRBJ1-1, with TRBD1 matching over 9 bases. With 8 bases clipped from V and 5 bases from J, the junction kept 15 bases outside the gene matches. Germline V gene sequence: CDR1 SEHNR, CDR2 FQNEAQ (reference sequence). This CDR3 is built from 16 residues. The CDR3 protein is CASEQPPGTGWTEAFF. The CDR3 nucleotides read TGTGCCAGCGAACAACCCCCGGGGACAGGGTGGACTGAAGCTTTCTTT. Variable domain in full (rest from reference TRBV7-9 and TRBJ1-1): DTGVSQNPRHKITKRGQNVTFRCDPISEHNRLYWYRQTLGQGPEFLTYFQNEAQLEKSRLLSDRFSAERPKGSFSTLEIQRTEQGDSAMYLCASEQPPGTGWTEAFFGQGTRLTVV.

V gene TRBV27 combines with J gene TRBJ1-5; no firm D call. Trimming cost V 5 bases and J 5 bases, with 13 bases left between them. There are 14 residues in the CDR3. The germline V gene has CDR1 MNHEY and CDR2 SMNVEV (reference sequence). The CDR3 DNA is TGTGCCAGCAGTCTTTCCGGCGGTTATCAGCCCCAGCATTTT. Translating gives CASSLSGGYQPQHF.

This clone showed up just once. The chain recombines TRBV25-1 with TRBJ1-1; the D is unclear. Deletions cut 4 bases from V and 0 bases from J, with 9 bases between. The germline CDR1 and CDR2 sequences are MGHDK and SYGVNS. The CDR3 has 14 amino acids. CDR3 loop: CASSAGGMNTEAFF. The CDR3 DNA follows: TGTGCCAGCAGTGCAGGAGGGATGAACACTGAAGCTTTCTTT.

This clone has ten or more counts. The chain employs TRBV2 and TRBJ1-2; no reliable D call. Germline values: CDR1 SNHLY, CDR2 FYNNEI. V lost 6 bases and J lost 1, with 3 bases in between. This CDR3 has 11 amino acids. CDR3: CASRVNYGYTF. In DNA form, the CDR3 reads TGTGCCAGCAGGGTTAACTATGGCTACACCTTC.

The table lists this clone with many counts. The chain has TRBV5-1 and TRBJ2-5; D possibly corresponds to TRBD2 (5 bases). Germline V lookup: CDR1 SGHRS, CDR2 YFSETQ. With 0 bases removed from V and 3 bases from J, the gap between germline ends came to 9 bases. This CDR3 contains 14 residues. DNA for the CDR3: TGCGCCAGCAGCTTGGCGGGAAGCGAAGAGACCCAGTACTTC. Protein product: CASSLAGSEETQYF.

On this clone itself: Other DNA sequences in this sample translate to the same CDR3. This chain joins TRBV9 and TRBJ1-1, with D perhaps TRBD1 (5 bases). Germline loops: CDR1 SGDLS, CDR2 YYNGEE. V was clipped by 0 bases and J by 8 bases, with 11 bases between them. The CDR3 is 13 amino acids. CDR3 amino acids: CASSVAGGGEAFF. The CDR3 nucleotides read TGTGCCAGCAGCGTAGCCGGGGGAGGCGAAGCTTTCTTT.

The chain uses TRBV10-3 and TRBJ1-2; D gene ambiguous. The CDR3 has 12 amino acids. From germline, CDR1 is ENHRY and CDR2 SYGVKD. V was cut by 2 bases and J by 5 bases, with 6 bases left in between. In DNA, the CDR3 is TGTGCCATCAGTGAGGTGGGGTATGGCTACACCTTC. This translates into CAISEVGYGYTF.

Concerning this clone: At the DNA level, this CDR3 is encoded by other sequences in the same sample as well. The rearrangement links TRBV5-1 to TRBJ2-2, with no clear D. V lost 0 bases and J lost 1, with 4 bases in between. There are 14 residues in the CDR3. In germline, CDR1 is SGHRS, CDR2 YFSETQ. The CDR3 loop reads CASSLALNTGELFF. For the CDR3, the DNA is TGCGCCAGCAGCTTGGCTTTGAACACCGGGGAGCTGTTTTTT.

The rearrangement joins TRBV5-4 to TRBJ2-5; the match to TRBD2 covers 11 bases. The J segment lost 3 bases and the V segment lost 6 bases, leaving 1 base of the junction unmatched. The CDR3 extends over 13 amino acids. Germline V gene data show CDR1 as SGHNT and CDR2 as YYREEE (reference sequence). The CDR3 sequence is CASKGLAEETQYF. CDR3 nucleotides: TGTGCCAGCAAGGGACTAGCGGAAGAGACCCAGTACTTC.

The chain employs TRBV5-1 and TRBJ2-3, with 7 bases that match TRBD1. The CDR3 consists of 18 residues. The V and J ends lost 0 bases and 4 bases, in that order; junction bases with no gene match: 14. Germline loops: CDR1 SGHRS, CDR2 YFSETQ. The chain's CDR3 is CASSLVLRDSLGADTQYF. CDR3 nucleotides: TGCGCCAGCAGCTTGGTACTGAGGGACAGCTTAGGGGCAGATACGCAGTATTTT.

J is TRBJ1-4 and V is TRBV11-2; D may be TRBD1 (6 bases). Germline V gene data show CDR1 as SGHAT and CDR2 as FQNNGV. Between the trimmed V and J ends, which lost 4 bases and 7 bases, there was a span of 19 bases. This CDR3 region has 16 residues. CDR3 region: CASSSLTDRLGEKLFF. CDR3 DNA sequence: TGTGCCAGCAGCTCCCTTACCGACAGGCTTGGTGAAAAACTGTTTTTT.

This rearrangement joins TRBV19 to TRBJ2-2, with TRBD2 identical over 13 bases. This CDR3 comprises 16 residues. Germline CDR1 is LNHDA and CDR2 is SQIVND (reference sequence). J gave up 4 bases and V 5 bases, and 4 bases lay outside the gene matches. Here the CDR3 reads CASSVGLAGSTGELFF. The DNA of the CDR3 is TGTGCCAGTAGTGTGGGACTAGCGGGGTCCACCGGGGAGCTGTTTTTT.

V usage is TRBV5-6 and J usage is TRBJ2-7; D perhaps matches TRBD1 (5 bases). The V end was cut by 1 base, the J end by 6 bases, with 11 bases between. The germline V gene has CDR1 SGHDT and CDR2 YYEEEE. The CDR3 is 13 residues long. The CDR3 loop reads CASSLNRFGEQYF. CDR3 coding DNA: TGTGCCAGCAGCTTGAACAGGTTCGGCGAGCAGTACTTC.

This chain connects TRBV9 to TRBJ1-3, with D maybe TRBD1 (6 bases). The germline V and J ends were trimmed by 4 bases and 0 bases, with 17 bases remaining between them. The germline V gene encodes CDR1 SGDLS and CDR2 YYNGEE. The CDR3 spans 17 residues. The CDR3 loop reads CASSSGGPGSSGNTIYF. CDR3 nucleotide sequence: TGTGCCAGCAGCTCCGGGGGGCCGGGAAGCTCTGGAAACACCATATATTTT.

This clone has a handful of counts. J is TRBJ1-1 and V is TRBV28; tentative D call: TRBD1 (5 bases). V was cut by 10 bases and J by 0 bases, with 18 bases left in between. The germline V gene has CDR1 MDHEN and CDR2 SYDVKM. The CDR3 has 15 residues. The CDR3 spells CAILNRRTMNTEAFF. The DNA for the CDR3 is TGTGCCATCTTAAACAGGAGGACGATGAACACTGAAGCTTTCTTT.

A word on this clone: The limits of the CDR3 on the DNA are not certain, so only TCRdb's listed CDR3 is given. V is TRBV5-1 and J is TRBJ2-3; the tabulated D call, TRBD2, remains unverified against the DNA. The CDR3 is 14 residues long, ends included. Germline assignment: CDR1 SGHRS and CDR2 YFSETQ. CDR3 sequence reads: CASSYFGETDTQYF.

The rearrangement joins TRBV5-1 to TRBJ2-3; 7 nucleotides align to TRBD2. Germline lookup yields CDR1 SGHRS and CDR2 YFSETQ. V gave up 1 base and J gave up 2 bases; unmatched junction bases: 4. CDR3 length: 15 amino acids. CDR3 amino acids: CASSLTGRSTDTQYF. The CDR3 region has the DNA TGCGCCAGCAGCTTGACCGGGAGGTCCACAGATACGCAGTATTTT.

The chain recombines TRBV6-5 with TRBJ1-1; 9 bases are shared with TRBD1. CDR1 is MNHEY, CDR2 SVGAGI, per germline. The V segment lost 5 bases and the J segment 7 bases; nucleotides outside the gene matches: 8. The CDR3 has 14 residues. The CDR3 sequence is CASSKRTGEVEAFF. The CDR3 nucleotides read TGTGCCAGCAGTAAACGGACAGGGGAGGTTGAAGCTTTCTTT.

This chain joins TRBV25-1 and TRBJ2-2; 9 bases are a match to TRBD1. CDR1 is MGHDK and CDR2 is SYGVNS in the germline V gene. With 3 bases clipped from V and 5 bases from J, the junction kept 7 bases outside the gene matches. The CDR3 has 16 amino acids. The CDR3: CASSDSDRGPTGELFF. The CDR3 region has the DNA TGTGCCAGCAGTGACTCGGACAGGGGCCCGACCGGGGAGCTGTTTTTT.